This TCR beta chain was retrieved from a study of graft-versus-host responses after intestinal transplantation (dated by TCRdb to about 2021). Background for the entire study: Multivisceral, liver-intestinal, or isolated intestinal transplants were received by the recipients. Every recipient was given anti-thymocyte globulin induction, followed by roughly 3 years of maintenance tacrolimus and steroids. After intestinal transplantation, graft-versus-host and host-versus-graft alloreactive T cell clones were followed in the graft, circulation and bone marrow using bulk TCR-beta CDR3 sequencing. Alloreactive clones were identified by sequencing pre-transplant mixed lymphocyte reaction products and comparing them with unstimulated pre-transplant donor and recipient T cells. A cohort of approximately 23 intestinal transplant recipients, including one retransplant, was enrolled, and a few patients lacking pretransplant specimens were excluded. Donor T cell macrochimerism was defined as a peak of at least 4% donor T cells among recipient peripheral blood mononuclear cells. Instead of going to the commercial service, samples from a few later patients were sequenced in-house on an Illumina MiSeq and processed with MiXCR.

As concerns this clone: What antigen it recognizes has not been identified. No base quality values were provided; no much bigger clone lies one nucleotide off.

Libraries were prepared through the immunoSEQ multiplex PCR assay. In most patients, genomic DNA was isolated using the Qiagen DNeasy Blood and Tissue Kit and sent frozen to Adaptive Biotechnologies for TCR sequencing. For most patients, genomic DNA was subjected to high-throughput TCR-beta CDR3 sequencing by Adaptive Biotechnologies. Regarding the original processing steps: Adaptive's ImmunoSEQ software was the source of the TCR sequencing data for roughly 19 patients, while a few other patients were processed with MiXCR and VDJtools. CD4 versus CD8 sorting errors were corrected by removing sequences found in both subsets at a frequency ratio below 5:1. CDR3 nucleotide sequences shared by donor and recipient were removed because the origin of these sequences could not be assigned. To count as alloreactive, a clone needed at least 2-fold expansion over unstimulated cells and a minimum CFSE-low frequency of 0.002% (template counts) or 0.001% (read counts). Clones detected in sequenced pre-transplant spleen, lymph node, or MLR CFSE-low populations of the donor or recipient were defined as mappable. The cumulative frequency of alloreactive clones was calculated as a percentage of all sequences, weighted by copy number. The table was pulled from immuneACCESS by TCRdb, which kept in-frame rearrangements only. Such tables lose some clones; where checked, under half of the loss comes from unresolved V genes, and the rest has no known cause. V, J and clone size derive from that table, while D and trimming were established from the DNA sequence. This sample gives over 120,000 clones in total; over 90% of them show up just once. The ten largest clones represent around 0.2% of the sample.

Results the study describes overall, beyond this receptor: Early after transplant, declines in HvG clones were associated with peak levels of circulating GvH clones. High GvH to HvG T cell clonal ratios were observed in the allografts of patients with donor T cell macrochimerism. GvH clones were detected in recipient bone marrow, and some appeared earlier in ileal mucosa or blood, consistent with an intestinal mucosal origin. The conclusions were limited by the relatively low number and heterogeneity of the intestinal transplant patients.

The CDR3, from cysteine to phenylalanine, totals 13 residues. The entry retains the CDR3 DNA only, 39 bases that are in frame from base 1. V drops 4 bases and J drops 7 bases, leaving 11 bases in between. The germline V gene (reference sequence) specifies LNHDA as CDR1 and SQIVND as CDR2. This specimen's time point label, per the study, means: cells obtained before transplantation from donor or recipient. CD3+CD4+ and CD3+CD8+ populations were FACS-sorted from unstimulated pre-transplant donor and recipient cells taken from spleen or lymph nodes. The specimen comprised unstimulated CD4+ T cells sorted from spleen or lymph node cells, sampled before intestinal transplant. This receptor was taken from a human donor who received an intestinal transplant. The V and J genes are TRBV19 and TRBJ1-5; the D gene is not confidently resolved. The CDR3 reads CASSSQEGQPQHF. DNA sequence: TGTGCCAGTAGTAGCCAGGAAGGGCAGCCCCAGCATTTT.